The rows below give T cell receptor beta chains drawn from one sample of a study of T cell responses to AZD1222 COVID-19 vaccine. Clones were sequenced by immunoSEQ multiplex PCR, and TCRdb holds only the in-frame ones, with some missing. The repertoire holds 100,000 to 150,000 clones, around 94% seen once, with roughly 7.2% in the top ten. Specimen: peripheral blood, collected on day 0 of AZD1222 vaccination. These receptors all stem from an adult in good health. Both conserved end residues are part of each CDR3. A D gene is named only where the DNA matches it firmly. Not all rows give a size; the values are once, few, many and, for expanded clones, a class.

TRBJ1-5,NA,TRBV18,NA,TGTGCCAGCTCAGACACCGGTTCCGGGGGCAATCAGCCCCAGCATTTT,CASSDTGSGGNQPQHF
TRBJ1-6,NA,TRBV6-2/TRBV6-3,NA,TGTGCCAGCAGTCCCTACGGGAGAACTTATTCACCCCTCCACTTT,CASSPYGRTYSPLHF
TRBJ2-7,NA,TRBV15,NA,TGTGCCACCAGCCCCCGGTACAGTGAGCAGTACTTC,CATSPRYSEQYF
TRBJ2-4,NA,TRBV7-9,NA,TGTGCCAGCAGCTTAGTAGAGGGAAACATTCAGTACTTC,CASSLVEGNIQYF
TRBJ2-1,NA,TRBV18,once,TGTGCCAGCTCACCACCGACAGCGCAATTCAATGAGCAGTTCTTC,CASSPPTAQFNEQFF
TRBJ2-2,NA,TRBV14,NA,TGTGCCAGCAGCCATCTAAACACCGGGGAGCTGTTTTTT,CASSHLNTGELFF
TRBJ2-2,TRBD1,TRBV27,NA,TGTGCCAGCAGTTTCGACAGGGGGCAGGGCACCGGGGAGCTGTTTTTT,CASSFDRGQGTGELFF
TRBJ2-3,TRBD2,TRBV9,NA,TGTGCCAGCAGCGTAGAGGGCGGGAGACCAGATACGCAGTATTTT,CASSVEGGRPDTQYF
TRBJ2-3,TRBD2,TRBV9,NA,TGTGCCAGCAGCGTCGGGACTAGCTTCACAGATACGCAGTATTTT,CASSVGTSFTDTQYF
TRBJ2-3,TRBD2,TRBV6-5,NA,TGTGCCAGCAGTAGCACCGCGGGAGCGAGAGATACGCAGTATTTT,CASSSTAGARDTQYF
TRBJ2-7,TRBD2,TRBV28,few,TGTGCCAGCAGATCCCATTCCGGGACTAGCGGCTACGAGCAGTACTTC,CASRSHSGTSGYEQYF
TRBJ2-6,NA,TRBV7-9,NA,TGTGCCAGCAGCTTAACGACAGGCTCTGGGGCCAACGTCCTGACTTTC,CASSLTTGSGANVLTF
TRBJ2-2,TRBD1,TRBV28,NA,TGTGCCAGCAGTTTTCCCACGACAGGGACCACCGGGGAGCTGTTTTTT,CASSFPTTGTTGELFF
TRBJ2-7,TRBD1,TRBV11-2,NA,TGTGCCAGCAGCGTCGACGGACAGGGATACGAGCAGTACTTC,CASSVDGQGYEQYF
TRBJ2-5,NA,TRBV18,NA,TGTGCCAGCTCACCACGAGGTGGTGAGACCCAGTACTTC,CASSPRGGETQYF
TRBJ2-3,NA,TRBV11-2,NA,TGTGCCAGCAGCTCACTTCGGGGACCTAGCACAGATACGCAGTATTTT,CASSSLRGPSTDTQYF
TRBJ1-1,NA,TRBV2,NA,TGTGCCAGCAGGGAGGTTGACAGCACTGAAGCTTTCTTT,CASREVDSTEAFF
TRBJ2-2,TRBD1,TRBV7-6,NA,TGTGCCAGCACCCAGGGACAGGGGGGCACCGGGGAGCTGTTTTTT,CASTQGQGGTGELFF
TRBJ1-1,NA,TRBV2,NA,TGTGCCACCCCGGACCGACTCTTCTTCACTGAAGCTTTCTTT,CATPDRLFFTEAFF
TRBJ1-1,NA,TRBV7-9,NA,TGTGCCAGCAGCGACATGATGAACACTGAAGCTTTCTTT,CASSDMMNTEAFF
TRBJ2-7,TRBD2,TRBV5-4,NA,TGTGCCAGCAGCCCCGGACTAGTCTACTACGAGCAGTACTTC,CASSPGLVYYEQYF
TRBJ1-5,NA,TRBV28,NA,TGTGCCAGCAGTTTATTGATCAGGGGTCCCAATCAGCCCCAGCATTTT,CASSLLIRGPNQPQHF
TRBJ1-1,NA,TRBV11-3,NA,TGTGCCAGCAGCCCAAGCCGGACATCTGAAGCTTTCTTT,CASSPSRTSEAFF
TRBJ2-1,NA,TRBV5-4,NA,TGTGCCAGCAGCAGAGATAGCGCTGAGCAGTTCTTC,CASSRDSAEQFF
TRBJ1-1,NA,TRBV6-5,NA,TGTGCCAGCAGAACAACAGGAATTGAAGCTTTCTTT,CASRTTGIEAFF
TRBJ2-7,TRBD1,TRBV6-6,few,TGTGCCAGCAGTAACGCGGACAGGGGTCCTTACGAGCAGTACTTC,CASSNADRGPYEQYF
TRBJ1-2,NA,TRBV6-5,few,TGTGCCAGCAGTCCGAGTCAGAAGCTATACTATGGCTACACCTTC,CASSPSQKLYYGYTF
TRBJ2-7,TRBD2,TRBV7-2,NA,TGTGCCAGCAGCTTCCAAGCGGGAGGATCCAACGAGCAGTACTTC,CASSFQAGGSNEQYF
TRBJ1-1,TRBD1,TRBV4-3,NA,TGCGCCAGCAGCCAAGACAGGGGGGCCACTGAAGCTTTCTTT,CASSQDRGATEAFF
TRBJ1-2,NA,TRBV24-1,NA,TGTGCCACGTACGACACTAACTATGGCTACACCTTC,CATYDTNYGYTF
TRBJ2-1,TRBD2,TRBV7-9,NA,TGTGCCAGCACCCAACCTTCTAGCGGGAGGACCCAAAGCTCCTACAATGAGCAGTTCTTC,CASTQPSSGRTQSSYNEQFF
TRBJ1-1,NA,TRBV11-3,NA,TGTGCCAGCAGCTTGGCCCCCGGCCGGGAGGCTTTCTTT,CASSLAPGREAFF
TRBJ1-1,TRBD1,TRBV25-1,NA,TGTGCCAGCAGGGACAGGGATGTGGGTGAAGCTTTCTTT,CASRDRDVGEAFF
TRBJ1-1,TRBD1,TRBV28,once,TGTGCCGCGGGCCCTAGACAGGGGGCCAAATTCGTGACTGAAGCTTTCTTT,CAAGPRQGAKFVTEAFF
TRBJ2-2,NA,TRBV18,NA,TGTGCCAGCTCCCGTGGGACGAACACCGGGGAGCTGTTTTTT,CASSRGTNTGELFF
TRBJ1-5,TRBD1,TRBV5-1,NA,TGCGCCAGCAGCTTGGGGGACAGGAGGGATCAGCCCCAGCATTTT,CASSLGDRRDQPQHF
TRBJ2-7,NA,TRBV30,NA,TGTGCCTGGAGTGCATTATACGAGCAGTACTTC,CAWSALYEQYF
TRBJ2-1,TRBD2,TRBV9,NA,TGTGCCAGCAGCGTAGTAGCGGGAGTGGGCAATGAGCAGTTCTTC,CASSVVAGVGNEQFF
TRBJ2-1,TRBD2,TRBV10-3,once,TGTGCCATCAGTGAGGGAGTAGCGGGGTTTAATGAGCAGTTCTTC,CAISEGVAGFNEQFF
TRBJ1-6,NA,TRBV30,NA,TGTGCCTGGAGTGTACTAGGGAATTCACCCCTCCACTTT,CAWSVLGNSPLHF
TRBJ2-7,NA,TRBV2,NA,TGTGCCAGCTCCTCGAGGGGGGGCCTGGGGGAGCAGTACTTC,CASSSRGGLGEQYF
TRBJ1-3,NA,TRBV7-2,few,TGTGCCAGCAGCGAAGTGGGTGGAAACACCATATATTTT,CASSEVGGNTIYF
TRBJ2-1,TRBD2,TRBV7-2,once,TGTGCCAGCAGCTCCCGGACTAGCGGCAATGAGCAGTTCTTC,CASSSRTSGNEQFF
TRBJ1-1,NA,TRBV30,NA,TGTGCCTGGAGTTCCCTGTGGTACACTGAAGCTTTCTTT,CAWSSLWYTEAFF
TRBJ1-1,NA,TRBV7-9,NA,TGTGCCAGCAGCTTAACCCAGGGAATAGGGGTGAACACTGAAGCTTTCTTT,CASSLTQGIGVNTEAFF
TRBJ1-3,NA,TRBV29-1,NA,TGCAGCGTTGAAGACGGGGCACTTATGGGAAACACCATATATTTT,CSVEDGALMGNTIYF
TRBJ2-5,TRBD2,TRBV4-1,NA,TGCGCCAGCAGCCAACTAGCGGCTCAAGAGACCCAGTACTTC,CASSQLAAQETQYF
TRBJ2-3,NA,TRBV3-1/TRBV3-2,NA,TGTGCCAGCAGCCAAGAGGCTAGCACAGATACGCAGTATTTT,CASSQEASTDTQYF
TRBJ2-7,NA,TRBV19,NA,TGTGCCAGTAGTACTCGGGGTTTTCCCTACGAGCAGTACTTC,CASSTRGFPYEQYF